This T cell receptor (beta chain) was recovered during a study of shared clonotypes between healthy human individuals. CDR1 MDHEN and CDR2 SYDVKM come from the germline V gene. The CDR3 totals 13 residues. Trimming removed 3 bases at V and 2 bases at J, with 7 bases between. The data were produced by immunoSEQ multiplex PCR, yet TCRdb's version contains in-frame clones alone and is incomplete. The sample contains a few million clones, over 85% of which appear only once. Whole-study results and caveats: Relative to clonotypes present in all four donors, those not shared had lower generation probabilities. Estimated richness was generally greater in naive than memory subsets.

To note about this clone: What it binds is not known. Different DNA sequences within this sample yield the same CDR3.

Naive CD8 cells, CD45RO-negative and positively selected for CCR7, excluded terminally differentiated effector memory CD45RA+ cells. The chain links TRBV28 to TRBJ1-2; D might be TRBD1 (6 bases). The sequence was obtained from a man aged 18 to 30 in good health. Some clones in this sample may be carry-over from other donors' samples. Material for sequencing was naive CD8+ T cells from PBMCs. CDR3 region: CASSLQGNYGYTF. The CDR3 DNA follows: TGTGCCAGCAGTTTGCAGGGGAACTATGGCTACACCTTC.